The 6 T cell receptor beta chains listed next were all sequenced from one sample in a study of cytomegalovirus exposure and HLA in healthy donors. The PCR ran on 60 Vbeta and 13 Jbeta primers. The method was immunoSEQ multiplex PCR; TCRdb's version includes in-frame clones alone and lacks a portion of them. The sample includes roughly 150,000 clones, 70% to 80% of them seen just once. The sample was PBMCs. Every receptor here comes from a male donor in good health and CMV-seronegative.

For the CDR3, the DNA is TGTGCCAGCTCACGGGACAGGTACAATGAGCAGTTCTTC. This translates into CASSRDRYNEQFF. The gene calls are TRBV18 and TRBJ2-1, with 8 bases matching TRBD1. The CDR3 is made up of 13 amino acids. The V segment lost 4 bases and the J segment 4 bases; nucleotides outside the gene matches: 0. Germline values: CDR1 KGHSH, CDR2 LQKENI.

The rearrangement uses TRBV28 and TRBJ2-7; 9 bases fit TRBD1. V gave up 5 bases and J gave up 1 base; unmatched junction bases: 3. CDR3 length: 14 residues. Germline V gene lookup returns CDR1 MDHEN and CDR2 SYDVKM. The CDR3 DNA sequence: TGTGCCAGCAGTACCGGGACAGGGTCCTACGAGCAGTACTTC. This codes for CASSTGTGSYEQYF.

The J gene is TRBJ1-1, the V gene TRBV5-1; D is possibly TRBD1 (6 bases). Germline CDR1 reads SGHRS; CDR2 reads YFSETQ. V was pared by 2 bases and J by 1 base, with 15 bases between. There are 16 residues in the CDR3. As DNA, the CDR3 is TGCGCCAGCAGCTTAGTTTCTTGGGACAAGAACACTGAAGCTTTCTTT. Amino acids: CASSLVSWDKNTEAFF.

CDR3 nucleotide sequence: TGTGCCTGGAGTGGACTAACGAGGAATCAGCCCCAGCATTTT. Its protein product is CAWSGLTRNQPQHF. V gene TRBV30 combines with J gene TRBJ1-5; D is ambiguous. The CDR3 contains 14 residues. Per germline, CDR1 GTSNPN and CDR2 SVGIG (reference sequence). V was clipped by 1 base and J by 4 bases, with 11 bases between them. Complete variable domain (other parts from reference TRBV30 and TRBJ1-5): SQTIHQWPATLVQPVGSPLSLECTVEGTSNPNLYWYRQAAGRGLQLLFYSVGIGQISSEVPQNLSASRPQDRQFILSSKKLLLSDSGFYLCAWSGLTRNQPQHFGDGTRLSIL.

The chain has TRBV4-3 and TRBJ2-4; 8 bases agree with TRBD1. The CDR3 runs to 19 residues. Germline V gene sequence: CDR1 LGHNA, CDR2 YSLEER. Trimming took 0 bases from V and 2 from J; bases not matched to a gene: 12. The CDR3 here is CASSQDLRQGAGTKNIQYF. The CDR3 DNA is TGCGCCAGCAGCCAAGATCTTAGGCAGGGGGCCGGGACCAAAAACATTCAGTACTTC.

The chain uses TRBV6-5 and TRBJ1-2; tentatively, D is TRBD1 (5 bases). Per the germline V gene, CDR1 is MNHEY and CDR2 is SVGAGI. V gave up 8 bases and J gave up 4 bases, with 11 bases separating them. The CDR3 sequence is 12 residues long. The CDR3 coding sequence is TGTGCCAGCGGGGAGGGGCCCTATGGCTACACCTTC. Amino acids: CASGEGPYGYTF.